Listed here are 21 T cell receptor beta chains from one sample, sequenced in a study of T cell responses to AZD1222 COVID-19 vaccine. TCRdb keeps only in-frame clones here, not all; method: immunoSEQ multiplex PCR. In the table there are some 99,000 clones, approximately 88% of which are singletons. The sequencing here drew on peripheral blood, taken on day 0 of MenACWY control vaccination. The source of these receptors is an adult in good health.

This rearrangement joins TRBV3-1 (or the pseudogene TRBV3-2) to TRBJ1-3, with unresolved D. There are 13 residues in the CDR3. CDR1 is LGHDT, CDR2 YNNKEL, per germline (reference sequence). V lost 1 base, J lost 8 bases, and 9 bases lay in between. CDR3 nucleotides: TGTGCCAGCAGCCAAGGACAAAGGGACACCATATATTTT. Translation: CASSQGQRDTIYF.

This clone was observed a few times. The V call is TRBV9, the J call TRBJ2-5, with 7 nucleotides matching TRBD1. The CDR3 runs to 14 residues. Trimming cost V 3 bases and J 7 bases; bases outside gene matches: 9. CDR1 is SGDLS, CDR2 YYNGEE, per germline. The CDR3 region is CASSEGQTSGTQYF. In nucleotides, the CDR3 is TGTGCCAGCAGCGAGGGACAGACCTCCGGGACCCAGTACTTC.

The chain joins TRBV3-1 (or the pseudogene TRBV3-2) to TRBJ1-6, with D unclear. CDR3 length: 16 amino acids. The germline gives CDR1 LGHDT, CDR2 YNNKEL (reference sequence). V was pared by 1 base and J by 8 bases, with 15 bases between. As DNA, the CDR3 is TGTGCCAGCAGCCAAGGGAGACTCGATGGGGATTCACCCCTCCACTTT. Protein product: CASSQGRLDGDSPLHF.

The gene calls are TRBV7-9 and TRBJ2-1; TRBD2 agrees at 9 bases. The CDR3 spans 17 residues. J lost 7 bases, V lost 2 bases, and 12 bases had no gene match. Germline CDR1 SEHNR, CDR2 FQNEAQ (reference sequence). This CDR3 is CASSLSRLLAGWNEQFF. For the CDR3, the DNA is TGTGCCAGCAGCTTATCTCGATTGCTAGCGGGGTGGAATGAGCAGTTCTTC.

This clone has a single count. V is TRBV5-8 and J is TRBJ2-1, with a tentative D call TRBD1 (5 bases). Per germline, CDR1 SGHTS and CDR2 YDEGEE. V was clipped by 6 bases and J by 6 bases, with 10 bases between them. The CDR3 consists of 12 residues. CDR3 sequence reads: CASNRQLNEQFF. The CDR3 bases are TGTGCCAGCAACCGACAGCTCAATGAGCAGTTCTTC. Full variable domain (rest looked up from reference TRBV5-8 and TRBJ2-1): EAGVTQSPTHLIKTRGQQATLRCSPISGHTSVYWYQQALGLGLQFLLWYDEGEERNRGNFPPRFSGRQFPNYSSELNVNALELEDSALYLCASNRQLNEQFFGPGTRLTVL.

V usage is TRBV20-1 and J usage is TRBJ2-1, with 11 bases aligning to TRBD2. Germline V gene sequence: CDR1 DFQATT, CDR2 SNEGSKA (reference sequence). Trimming removed 3 bases from V and 8 bases from J; junction bases left unmatched: 6. The CDR3 consists of 14 residues. This CDR3 is CSASLLAGVDEQFF. DNA of the CDR3: TGCAGTGCTAGTTTACTAGCGGGAGTTGATGAGCAGTTCTTC.

The genes are TRBV6-1 and TRBJ1-6; D perhaps matches TRBD1 (5 bases). Per germline, CDR1 MNHNS and CDR2 SASEGT. The CDR3 spans 14 residues. The ends were cut back, 1 base at V and 10 bases at J, with 11 bases in the middle. The CDR3 sequence: CASSEGSGYSPLHF. In DNA form, the CDR3 reads TGTGCCAGCAGTGAAGGGTCAGGGTACTCACCCCTCCACTTT.

The V gene is TRBV2, the J gene TRBJ1-6; D might be TRBD1 (6 bases). CDR3 length equals 15 residues. CDR1 and CDR2 (germline): SNHLY, FYNNEI. Trimming removed 4 bases from V and 4 bases from J, with 11 bases in between. Here the CDR3 DNA reads TGTGCCAGCAGTGCCGGACAGTCGTATAATTCACCCCTCCACTTT. It yields the protein CASSAGQSYNSPLHF.

The chain uses TRBV18 and TRBJ1-1; D possibly corresponds to TRBD1 (5 bases). V lost 3 bases, J lost 1 base, and 15 bases lay in between. From germline, CDR1 is KGHSH and CDR2 LQKENI. CDR3 size: 16 residues. For the CDR3, the DNA is TGTGCCAGCTCACCGTTGCCCAAAACAGGGAACACTGAAGCTTTCTTT. Its protein is CASSPLPKTGNTEAFF.

This rearrangement joins TRBV11-1 to TRBJ1-1, with TRBD1 matching over 8 bases. V trimming: 0 bases; J trimming: 5 bases; junction bases outside the gene matches: 2. Germline V CDR1 and CDR2: SGHAT, FQDESV (reference sequence). This CDR3 spans 14 amino acids. Here the CDR3 reads CASSLARGRTEAFF. CDR3 bases: TGTGCCAGCAGCTTAGCCAGGGGGCGAACTGAAGCTTTCTTT.

The chain couples TRBV3-1 (or the pseudogene TRBV3-2) to TRBJ1-2; maybe TRBD1 (5 bases). The CDR3 spans 14 residues. Germline assignment: CDR1 LGHDT and CDR2 YNNKEL (reference sequence). The V end was cut by 6 bases, the J end by 8 bases, with 19 bases between. In DNA form, the CDR3 reads TGTGCCAGCAGTCATTGGGGGGGGTCTAGCGGCTACACCTTC. Translating it yields CASSHWGGSSGYTF.

This chain uses TRBV7-2 with TRBJ2-7; 12 bases line up with TRBD2. Germline CDR1 is SGHTA and CDR2 is FQGNSA. The CDR3 runs to 14 residues. Trimming removed 5 bases from V and 3 bases from J; junction bases left unmatched: 2. The CDR3: CASSTSGGSYEQYF. In DNA, the CDR3 is TGTGCCAGCAGCACTAGCGGGGGGAGCTACGAGCAGTACTTC.

V usage is TRBV28 and J usage is TRBJ2-2; D is possibly TRBD1 (5 bases). The germline V gene has CDR1 MDHEN and CDR2 SYDVKM. The CDR3 is 14 amino acids. V lost 6 bases and J 6 bases, leaving 14 bases between the germline ends. CDR3 loop: CASRVDIDSGELFF. CDR3 DNA: TGTGCCAGCAGGGTGGACATCGATTCCGGGGAGCTGTTTTTT.

The chain employs TRBV7-2 and TRBJ1-2; a possible D gene is TRBD1 (6 bases). V was trimmed by 5 bases and J by 4 bases, leaving 17 bases between them. The CDR3 has 15 amino acids. CDR1 SGHTA and CDR2 FQGNSA come from the germline V gene. This CDR3 reads CASSLGGRTFYGYTF. The CDR3 DNA reads TGTGCCAGCAGCCTTGGGGGCAGGACTTTCTATGGCTACACCTTC. The variable domain in full, with the rest retrieved from reference TRBV7-2 and TRBJ1-2, is GAGVSQSPSNKVTEKGKDVELRCDPISGHTALYWYRQSLGQGLEFLIYFQGNSAPDKSGLPSDRFSAERTGGSVSTLTIQRTQQEDSAVYLCASSLGGRTFYGYTFGSGTRLTVV.

The chain combines TRBV7-2 with TRBJ1-6; D gene ambiguous. Germline values: CDR1 SGHTA, CDR2 FQGNSA. The CDR3 length is 13 residues. The germline V and J ends were trimmed by 5 bases and 8 bases, with 10 bases remaining between them. The CDR3 nucleotides are TGTGCCAGCAGCGAAAGGCTGGATTCACCCCTCCACTTT. Protein: CASSERLDSPLHF.

This chain connects TRBV3-1 (or the pseudogene TRBV3-2) to TRBJ1-1; D not resolved. Germline V gives CDR1 LGHDT, CDR2 YNNKEL (reference sequence). V was pared by 3 bases and J by 7 bases, with 9 bases between. This CDR3 has 12 amino acids. CDR3 DNA: TGTGCCAGCAGCCACTCAGAGATTGAAGCTTTCTTT. It encodes CASSHSEIEAFF.

The J gene is TRBJ1-5, the V gene TRBV2; 12 nucleotides align to TRBD1. V gave up 6 bases and J gave up 13 bases; unmatched junction bases: 7. Per germline, CDR1 SNHLY and CDR2 FYNNEI. This CDR3 is built from 13 residues. The CDR3 sequence: CASRGTGGDWQHF. The DNA for the CDR3 is TGTGCCAGCAGGGGGACAGGGGGCGACTGGCAGCATTTT.

The CDR3 nucleotides read TGTGCCAGTAGCTCGGGACAGCTCAATCAGCCCCAGCATTTT. It is translated as CASSSGQLNQPQHF. This rearrangement joins TRBV19 to TRBJ1-5; 7 positions match TRBD1. This CDR3 has 14 residues. Germline V lookup: CDR1 LNHDA, CDR2 SQIVND (reference sequence). Germline trimming cut 6 bases from V and 3 bases from J; bases unmatched to any gene: 5.

The chain uses TRBV6-9 and TRBJ1-4, with D tentatively TRBD1 (6 bases). Between the trimmed V and J ends, which lost 3 bases and 4 bases, there was a span of 9 bases. This CDR3 is built from 14 residues. Per germline, CDR1 MNHGY and CDR2 SVAAGI. The CDR3 reads CASSYRGYNEKLFF. CDR3 DNA: TGTGCCAGCAGTTACAGGGGTTATAATGAAAAACTGTTTTTT.

The chain recombines TRBV7-9 with TRBJ1-5; D is unresolved. V was trimmed by 2 bases and J by 7 bases, leaving 9 bases between them. The CDR3 runs 13 residues. Germline CDR1 reads SEHNR; CDR2 reads FQNEAQ (reference sequence). Here the CDR3 DNA reads TGTGCCAGCAGCTTATCCCAAGGGCAGCCCCAGCATTTT. It translates to CASSLSQGQPQHF.

The V and J genes are TRBV10-3 and TRBJ1-1; 8 bases match TRBD1. Germline values: CDR1 ENHRY, CDR2 SYGVKD. Losses at the gene ends were 6 bases for V and 1 base for J; bases not matched to a gene: 4. CDR3 size: 14 residues. CDR3 residues: CAISPGQANTEAFF. For the CDR3, the DNA is TGTGCCATCAGCCCGGGACAGGCGAACACTGAAGCTTTCTTT.